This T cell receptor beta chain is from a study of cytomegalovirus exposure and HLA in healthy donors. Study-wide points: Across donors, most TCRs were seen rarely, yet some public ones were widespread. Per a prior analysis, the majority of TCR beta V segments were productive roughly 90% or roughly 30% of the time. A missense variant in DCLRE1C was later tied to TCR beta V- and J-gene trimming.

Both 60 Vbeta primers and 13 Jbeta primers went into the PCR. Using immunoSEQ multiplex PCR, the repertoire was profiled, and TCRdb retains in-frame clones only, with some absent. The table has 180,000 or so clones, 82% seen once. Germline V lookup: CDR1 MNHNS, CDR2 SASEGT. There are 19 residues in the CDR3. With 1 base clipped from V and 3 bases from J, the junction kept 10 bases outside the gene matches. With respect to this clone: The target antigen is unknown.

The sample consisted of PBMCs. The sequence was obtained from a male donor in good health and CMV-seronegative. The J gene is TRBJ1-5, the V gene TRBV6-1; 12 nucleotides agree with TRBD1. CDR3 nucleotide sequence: TGTGCCAGCAGTGAAGTCTGGGCCGGGACAGGGGGCAACAATCAGCCCCAGCATTTT. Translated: CASSEVWAGTGGNNQPQHF.